One and the same sample provided the 14 T cell receptor beta chains below, sequenced in a study of CXCR3-negative and CXCR3-positive naive CD8 T cells (dated by TCRdb to about 2019). Sequencer: NextSeq 550. The Human TCR Profiling Kit (MiLaboratory) was used to make UMI-labeled 5' RACE TRB cDNA libraries. TCRdb reprocessed the public reads and reports one entry per CDR3 protein sequence, without DNA. The sample's own table lists 40,000 to 55,000 distinct CDR3 sequences. The ten largest make up about 1.6% of the sample. The sequencing sample was made of naive CXCR3- CD8+ T cells from blood. The cell subset or site label, as the study defines it: CD45RO-CCR7+CD27+CD95- naive CD8+ T cells lacking CXCR3 (TNR3-). The source of these receptors is a human donor in good health. Some clones in this sample may be carry-over from other donors' samples.

The chain joins TRBV9 to TRBJ2-5; TCRdb returns TRBD1, unconfirmable since there is no DNA. This CDR3 comprises 15 residues. Germline CDR1 is SGDLS and CDR2 is YYNGEE. CDR3 loop: CASSGRTGRSETQYF. The full variable domain, its missing parts supplied by reference TRBV9 and TRBJ2-5, is DSGVTQTPKHLITATGQRVTLRCSPRSGDLSVYWYQQSLDQGLQFLIQYYNGEERAKGNILERFSAQQFPDLHSELNLSSLELGDSALYFCASSGRTGRSETQYFGPGTRLLVL.

The V gene is TRBV20-1, the J gene TRBJ2-7; lacking DNA, the TRBD2 call made by TCRdb goes unchecked. The germline V gene encodes CDR1 DFQATT and CDR2 SNEGSKA (reference sequence). The length of the CDR3 is 13 residues. The CDR3 spells CSARFPDFDEQYF.

Here the CDR3 reads CASSQEDKLYGYTF. The chain carries TRBV4-3 and TRBJ1-2. CDR1 and CDR2 from the germline V gene are LGHNA and YSLEER. The CDR3 spans 14 residues.

The chain has TRBV20-1 and TRBJ1-1; TCRdb selects TRBD1, and the lack of DNA leaves this call unchecked. The CDR3 is 14 amino acids. Germline loops: CDR1 DFQATT, CDR2 SNEGSKA (reference sequence). The CDR3 spells CSASLPRSNTEAFF.

The rearrangement uses TRBV28 and TRBJ1-1; with no DNA, the TCRdb D assignment of TRBD1 cannot be verified. Per germline, CDR1 MDHEN and CDR2 SYDVKM. The CDR3 contains 15 residues. CDR3: CASNPLVRGQTEAFF.

V is TRBV12-3 or TRBV12-4 and J is TRBJ2-1; TCRdb's D gene call, TRBD2, goes unchecked for lack of DNA. The CDR3 totals 19 residues. CDR3 sequence: CASTSPQERKREDLNEQFF.

This chain links TRBV20-1 with TRBJ2-7; TCRdb calls TRBD2, which cannot be checked without DNA. Germline V gene sequence: CDR1 DFQATT, CDR2 SNEGSKA (reference sequence). CDR3 length equals 13 residues. CDR3 residues: CSAAAGSYREQYF.

V usage is TRBV20-1 and J usage is TRBJ2-1; TCRdb's D gene call, TRBD2, goes unchecked for lack of DNA. The CDR3 has 15 amino acids. Germline V gene lookup returns CDR1 DFQATT and CDR2 SNEGSKA (reference sequence). CDR3 loop: CSARSIAGDNNEQFF.

The rearrangement uses TRBV6-2 or TRBV6-3 and TRBJ2-4; there is no DNA to check the TCRdb D call of TRBD1. There are 13 residues in the CDR3. Germline CDR1 MNHEY, CDR2 SVGEGT. The chain's CDR3 is CASSYLQEDIQYF.

V usage is TRBV12-3 or TRBV12-4 and J usage is TRBJ2-7. This CDR3 comprises 12 residues. The CDR3 here is CASSLFSYEQYF.

The chain couples TRBV14 to TRBJ2-7. The V gene's germline CDR1 is SGHDN and CDR2 FVKESK. This CDR3 is 13 amino acids long. CDR3 protein: CASSQDWSYEQYF.

V gene TRBV27 combines with J gene TRBJ1-2; the TRBD1 assignment by TCRdb is unverifiable without DNA. The CDR3 loop spans 13 amino acids. Germline V lookup: CDR1 MNHEY, CDR2 SMNVEV (reference sequence). This CDR3 reads CASSYRAGYGYTF.

The chain couples TRBV7-2 to TRBJ1-2. Germline CDR1 SGHTA, CDR2 FQGNSA. The CDR3 is made up of 15 amino acids. CDR3 sequence: CASSFPAESNYGYTF.

The chain carries TRBV29-1 and TRBJ1-2; the TRBD1 assignment by TCRdb is unverifiable without DNA. The germline V gene has CDR1 SQVTM and CDR2 ANQGSEA. CDR3 length: 15 residues. CDR3 sequence reads: CSVELEDRGYDGYTF.